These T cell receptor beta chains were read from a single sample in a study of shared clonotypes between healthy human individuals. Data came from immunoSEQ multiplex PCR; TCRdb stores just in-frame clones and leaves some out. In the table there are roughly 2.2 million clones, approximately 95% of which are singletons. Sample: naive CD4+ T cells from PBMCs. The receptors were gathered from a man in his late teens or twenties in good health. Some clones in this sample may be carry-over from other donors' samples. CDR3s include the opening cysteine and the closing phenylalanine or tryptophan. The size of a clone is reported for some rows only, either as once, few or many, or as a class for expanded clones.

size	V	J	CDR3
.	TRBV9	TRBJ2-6	CASSVDRGAGANVLTF
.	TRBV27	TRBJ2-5	CASSSSSFRQETQYF
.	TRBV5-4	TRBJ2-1	CASSIDRQRQFF
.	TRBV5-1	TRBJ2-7	CASSLEGGMGYEQYF
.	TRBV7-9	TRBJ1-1	CASSLAGRGPNTEAFF
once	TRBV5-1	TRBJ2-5	CASRASGGVQETQYF
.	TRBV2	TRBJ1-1	CASSSDRWDTEAFF
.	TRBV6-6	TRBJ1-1	CASNLNPSGTEAFF
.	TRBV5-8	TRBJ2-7	CASSFFHEQYF
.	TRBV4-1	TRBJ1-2	CASSQRQGAGGLGGYTF